These T cell receptor beta chains were read from a single sample in a study of T cells after yellow fever vaccination. Each CDR3 protein gets one entry after TCRdb re-called the 5' RACE reads with MiXCR. Of tens of thousands of distinct CDR3 sequences in the sample, approximately 7% were seen once. Sequenced material: CD8+ T cells sorted from PBMCs, taken 5 to 6 days after the first yellow fever vaccination. These receptors were obtained from a man between 18 and 29 years old who received the YFV17D yellow fever vaccine. Both conserved end residues are part of each CDR3. The D gene is left open where the match is weak. Where a row states a size, it is once, few, many or the class of an expanded clone; other rows omit it.

v_gene,abundance,j_gene,d_gene,CDR3aa,CDR3nt
TRBV5-1,many,TRBJ1-5,-,CASSFRDASNQPQHF,TGCGCCAGCAGCTTTCGGGATGCAAGCAATCAGCCCCAGCATTTT
TRBV4-3,-,TRBJ2-5,-,CASSQDFGTQETQYF,TGCGCCAGCAGCCAAGATTTCGGAACTCAAGAGACCCAGTACTTC
TRBV19,many,TRBJ2-4,TRBD1,CASSIEQGLSKNIQYF,TGTGCCAGTAGTATAGAACAGGGGTTATCCAAAAACATTCAGTACTTC
TRBV5-1,-,TRBJ1-4,TRBD1,CASPSGEPHPQTGANEKLFF,TGCGCCAGCCCCTCCGGGGAGCCACACCCGCAGACAGGGGCTAATGAAAAACTGTTTTTT
TRBV20-1,few,TRBJ2-5,TRBD1,CSARDKDRGQETQYF,TGCAGTGCTAGAGATAAGGACAGGGGACAAGAGACCCAGTACTTC
TRBV20-1,many,TRBJ2-1,-,CSARDPWGPSYNEQFF,TGCAGTGCTAGAGATCCGTGGGGACCCAGCTACAATGAGCAGTTCTTC
TRBV20-1,few,TRBJ2-3,TRBD1,CSARGAGTGGTDTQYF,TGCAGTGCTAGAGGTGCCGGGACAGGGGGCACAGATACGCAGTATTTT
TRBV12-3/TRBV12-4,few,TRBJ2-1,-,CASSLVEYNEQFF,TGTGCCAGCAGTTTGGTGGAATACAATGAGCAGTTCTTC
TRBV7-9,few,TRBJ2-7,-,CASSSRGGGFYEQYF,TGTGCCAGCAGCTCCAGGGGAGGGGGGTTCTACGAGCAGTACTTC
TRBV6-2/TRBV6-3,many,TRBJ2-1,-,CASSLQGYEQFF,TGTGCCAGCAGCCTACAGGGCTATGAGCAGTTCTTC
TRBV7-6,many,TRBJ1-1,TRBD1,CASSSGTEHTEAFF,TGTGCCAGCAGCTCCGGGACAGAGCACACTGAAGCTTTCTTT
TRBV19,-,TRBJ1-2,TRBD1,CASSPWDRLVGYTF,TGTGCCAGTAGTCCATGGGACAGGCTTGTTGGCTACACCTTC
TRBV11-2,many,TRBJ2-3,TRBD2,CASSLPWQRGLGVSDTQYF,TGTGCCAGCAGCTTGCCCTGGCAGCGGGGGCTCGGGGTGTCAGATACGCAGTATTTT
TRBV19,-,TRBJ2-1,TRBD1,CASSTQTGNEQFF,TGTGCCAGTAGTACCCAGACAGGGAATGAGCAGTTCTTC
TRBV4-2,many,TRBJ2-1,TRBD2,CASSQEYSGGTEPYNEQFF,TGTGCCAGCAGCCAAGAGTATAGCGGGGGGACCGAGCCCTACAATGAGCAGTTCTTC
TRBV7-2,-,TRBJ2-7,-,CASSPRTPYEQYF,TGTGCCAGCAGCCCTCGGACACCTTACGAGCAGTACTTC
TRBV4-2,few,TRBJ2-2,TRBD2,CASSRKLAGGLNTGELFF,TGTGCCAGCAGCCGTAAACTAGCGGGGGGTCTGAACACCGGGGAGCTGTTTTTT
TRBV6-2/TRBV6-3,many,TRBJ2-4,-,CASNPLGDGKNIQYF,TGTGCCAGCAACCCCCTGGGGGACGGCAAAAACATTCAGTACTTC
TRBV6-4,many,TRBJ2-3,TRBD1,CASAIQQGSSTDTQYF,TGTGCCAGCGCTATTCAACAGGGGTCCAGCACAGATACGCAGTATTTT
TRBV15,-,TRBJ2-1,-,CATSRVGGTIPYNEQFF,TGTGCCACCAGCAGAGTAGGGGGGACAATCCCCTACAATGAGCAGTTCTTC
TRBV27,many,TRBJ1-1,-,CASSFGGGTEAFF,TGTGCCAGCAGTTTCGGAGGAGGGACTGAAGCTTTCTTT
TRBV30,-,TRBJ1-2,TRBD1,CAWSPGQGEAGYTF,TGTGCCTGGAGTCCGGGACAGGGTGAGGCTGGCTACACCTTC
TRBV4-3,many,TRBJ2-1,TRBD2,CASSQDRGQGLYNEQFF,TGCGCCAGCAGCCAAGATAGGGGCCAGGGACTATACAATGAGCAGTTCTTC